A single sample is the source of the 22 T cell receptor beta chains below, sequenced in a study of spatial heterogeneity in lung cancer. Study-level results: How many expanded intratumoral alpha and beta TCRs were present tracked the tumor mutation count, which was a count of nonsynonymous mutations.

These receptors' targets are unknown. Time point reported: sample taken at primary tumor resection. TCRdb reprocessed the 5' RACE reads via MiXCR and lists one record per CDR3 protein. The data hold 7,000 or so distinct CDR3 sequences, with roughly 2.9% observed a single time. Here the sequenced sample was lung tumor tissue, taken at surgery. The receptor set was obtained from a male donor with early-stage non-small cell lung cancer.

This clonotype was counted ten times or more. V gene TRBV7-2 combines with J gene TRBJ2-6; TRBD1 agrees at 9 bases. V was pared by 4 bases and J by 2 bases, with 6 bases of the junction left unmatched. Germline V lookup: CDR1 SGHTA, CDR2 FQGNSA. The CDR3 is 17 residues long. The CDR3 DNA follows: TGTGCCAGCAGCTCCGGGACAGGGATGGCTGGGGCCAACGTCCTGACTTTC. Its translation: CASSSGTGMAGANVLTF.

This clonotype is classed as medium-sized. V is TRBV7-2 and J is TRBJ2-7; a possible D gene is TRBD2 (5 bases). The V gene's germline CDR1 is SGHTA and CDR2 FQGNSA. CDR3 length: 14 residues. The germline V and J ends were trimmed by 3 bases and 3 bases, with 12 bases remaining between them. For the CDR3, the DNA is TGTGCCAGCAGCTTTAAAGCGGCTAGCTACGAGCAGTACTTC. Protein product: CASSFKAASYEQYF.

By sample share, this clonotype is medium-sized. The V gene is TRBV20-1, the J gene TRBJ2-7, with 9 bases aligning to TRBD2. J gave up 6 bases and V 0 bases, and 6 bases lay outside the gene matches. CDR1 and CDR2 (germline): DFQATT, SNEGSKA (reference sequence). This CDR3 is built from 14 residues. For the CDR3, the DNA is TGCAGTGCTAGAGACTTAGCGGGAGTCGGCGAGCAGTACTTC. This codes for CSARDLAGVGEQYF.

This clonotype rates as medium-sized. V is TRBV7-2 and J is TRBJ2-2; D is ambiguous. The CDR3 is 13 amino acids. V shed 2 bases and J shed 7 bases, with 8 bases lying between them. Germline loops: CDR1 SGHTA, CDR2 FQGNSA. CDR3 residues: CASSLSVNGELFF. CDR3 DNA: TGTGCCAGCAGCTTAAGCGTCAACGGGGAGCTGTTTTTT.

This clonotype is medium-sized. The CDR3 nucleotides read TGTGCCAGCACCGAAGGGGAGAACACTGAAGCTTTCTTT. It encodes CASTEGENTEAFF. V and J are TRBV7-9 and TRBJ1-1, with TRBD1 as a possible D gene (5 bases). The length of the CDR3 is 13 residues. Trimming removed 7 bases from V and 1 base from J, with 10 bases in between. Germline CDR1 SEHNR, CDR2 FQNEAQ (reference sequence).

In nucleotides, the CDR3 is TGTGCCAGCAGCCAAGATCTCGGGGGTCGCCTAGCGGATGAGCAGTTCTTC. It encodes CASSQDLGGRLADEQFF. This chain uses TRBV3-1 with TRBJ2-1; 7 bases are shared with TRBD2. V dropped 0 bases and J dropped 8; count of bases not matched to a gene: 13. This CDR3 comprises 17 residues. The germline V gene has CDR1 LGHDT and CDR2 YNNKEL (reference sequence).

This clonotype was counted many times. V usage is TRBV18 and J usage is TRBJ2-1, with unresolved D. Germline CDR1 KGHSH, CDR2 LQKENI. The CDR3 sequence is 13 residues long. Trimming stripped 2 bases from V and 8 bases from J, with 10 bases between. The CDR3 is CASSPEMGYEQFF. As DNA, the CDR3 is TGTGCCAGCTCACCAGAGATGGGCTATGAGCAGTTCTTC.

This clonotype came up many times. V gene TRBV14 combines with J gene TRBJ1-6, with a tentative D call TRBD1 (6 bases). Trimming pared 0 bases from V and 8 bases from J, leaving 11 bases between. The CDR3 covers 15 residues. Germline CDR1 and CDR2: SGHDN and FVKESK. CDR3 in amino acids: CASSQDIGGHSPLHF. Written as DNA, the CDR3 is TGTGCCAGCAGCCAAGATATCGGGGGGCATTCACCCCTCCACTTT.

The chain joins TRBV20-1 to TRBJ1-1; D is perhaps TRBD1 (6 bases). Germline CDR1 and CDR2: DFQATT and SNEGSKA (reference sequence). V lost 4 bases, J lost 1 base, and 16 bases lay in between. The CDR3 sequence is 15 residues long. Here the CDR3 reads CSATAFDRRNTEAFF. CDR3 in DNA: TGCAGTGCTACGGCTTTTGACAGGCGGAACACTGAAGCTTTCTTT.

The chain links TRBV27 to TRBJ1-6; TRBD1 aligns across 7 bases. J gave up 7 bases and V 4 bases, and 10 bases lay outside the gene matches. Germline CDR1 MNHEY, CDR2 SMNVEV (reference sequence). The length of the CDR3 is 16 residues. DNA of the CDR3: TGTGCCAGCAGTTCCTCCGGGACAGTATTGAATTCACCCCTCCACTTT. Amino acid sequence: CASSSSGTVLNSPLHF.

This clonotype was observed at least ten times. The chain is built from TRBV7-3 and TRBJ2-2, with 12 positions matching TRBD2. CDR3 length equals 17 residues. CDR1 is SGHTA and CDR2 is FQGTGA in the germline V gene. Germline trimming cut 6 bases from V and 5 bases from J; bases unmatched to any gene: 10. The CDR3 here is CASSLTSGRTSTGELFF. Here the CDR3 DNA reads TGTGCCAGCAGTTTGACTAGCGGGAGAACGAGTACCGGGGAGCTGTTTTTT. Drawing the rest from reference TRBV7-3 and TRBJ2-2, the complete variable domain is GAGVSQTPSNKVTEKGKYVELRCDPISGHTALYWYRQSLGQGPEFLIYFQGTGAADDSGLPNDRFFAVRPEGSVSTLKIQRTERGDSAVYLCASSLTSGRTSTGELFFGEGSRLTVL.

This clonotype was seen repeatedly, ten times or more. The gene calls are TRBV20-1 and TRBJ2-1; 9 nucleotides line up with TRBD2. With V trimmed by 5 bases and J by 0 bases, 14 bases remained unmatched. The length of the CDR3 is 18 residues. Germline V CDR1 and CDR2: DFQATT, SNEGSKA (reference sequence). This CDR3 is CSASPTSGFQSSYNEQFF. DNA of the CDR3: TGCAGTGCTTCTCCGACTAGCGGTTTTCAGAGCTCCTACAATGAGCAGTTCTTC.

This clonotype was detected many times. The chain has TRBV4-1 and TRBJ1-2; 8 bases line up with TRBD1. J lost 9 bases, V lost 8 bases, and 2 bases had no gene match. The CDR3 loop spans 10 amino acids. Germline V lookup: CDR1 MGHRA, CDR2 YSYEKL. CDR3 bases: TGCGCCAGCGGACAGGGCAGCTACACCTTC. Encoded protein: CASGQGSYTF.

This clonotype has at least ten counts. V gene TRBV5-6 combines with J gene TRBJ1-1; possible D gene TRBD1, 5 bases. The germline V gene has CDR1 SGHDT and CDR2 YYEEEE. The CDR3 sequence is 19 residues long. Trimming took off 4 bases at V and 0 bases at J, with 25 bases between the two ends. CDR3 sequence: CASSPGQTYSRRMNTEAFF. In DNA form, the CDR3 reads TGTGCCAGCAGCCCGGGGCAGACTTACTCCAGACGCATGAACACTGAAGCTTTCTTT.

This clonotype rates as medium-sized. The chain carries TRBV3-1 and TRBJ1-1; D remains ambiguous. V gave up 1 base and J gave up 3 bases, with 3 bases separating them. This CDR3 comprises 12 residues. Germline lookup yields CDR1 LGHDT and CDR2 YNNKEL (reference sequence). The DNA for the CDR3 is TGTGCCAGCAGCCAAGGCCACACTGAAGCTTTCTTT. Protein product: CASSQGHTEAFF. The full variable domain, in which reference TRBV3-1 and TRBJ1-1 provide the parts outside the CDR3, is DTAVSQTPKYLVTQMGNDKSIKCEQNLGHDTMYWYKQDSKKFLKIMFSYNNKELIINETVPNRFSPKSPDKAHLNLHINSLELGDSAVYFCASSQGHTEAFFGQGTRLTVV.

This clonotype was picked up many times. V and J are TRBV28 and TRBJ2-7; D remains ambiguous. Germline V gene lookup returns CDR1 MDHEN and CDR2 SYDVKM. With 3 bases removed from V and 8 bases from J, the gap between germline ends came to 14 bases. The CDR3 sequence is 13 residues long. The CDR3 nucleotides are TGTGCCAGCAGTTTGTCCCAAAGTGTTAAGCAGTACTTC. This codes for CASSLSQSVKQYF.

The chain uses TRBV5-1 and TRBJ2-7, with D perhaps matching TRBD2 (6 bases). This CDR3 contains 14 residues. In germline, CDR1 is SGHRS, CDR2 YFSETQ. Trimming pared 3 bases from V and 5 bases from J, leaving 15 bases between. CDR3 loop: CASSYRGNVDEQYF. CDR3 DNA sequence: TGCGCCAGCAGCTACCGGGGGAACGTCGACGAGCAGTACTTC.

This clonotype was observed at least ten times. The DNA for the CDR3 is TGCAGTGCACCTCCGGGACAGGGGGCCCCAGATACGCAGTATTTT. It codes for CSAPPGQGAPDTQYF. The chain links TRBV20-1 to TRBJ2-3, with 12 bases fitting TRBD1. Trimming took 6 bases from V and 4 from J; bases not matched to a gene: 8. This CDR3 comprises 15 residues. CDR1 and CDR2 from the germline V gene are DFQATT and SNEGSKA (reference sequence).

This clonotype is labeled medium-sized. The CDR3 DNA reads as TGTGCCAGCAGTGTTAACAGGGATTATGGCTACACCTTC. It translates to CASSVNRDYGYTF. The chain couples TRBV12-3 or TRBV12-4 to TRBJ1-2; D perhaps matches TRBD1 (6 bases). The CDR3 is 13 amino acids. V dropped 5 bases and J dropped 5 bases, with 12 bases sitting between them.

This clonotype has ten or more counts. The chain joins TRBV7-2 to TRBJ2-1, with D tentatively TRBD2 (6 bases). V gave up 5 bases and J gave up 6 bases, with 17 bases separating them. The germline CDR1 and CDR2 sequences are SGHTA and FQGNSA. This CDR3 has 15 amino acids. CDR3 in amino acids: CASSPTGGVGNEQFF. CDR3 DNA: TGTGCCAGCAGCCCCACCGGCGGGGTCGGCAATGAGCAGTTCTTC.

In its sample, this clonotype was seen many times. This chain joins TRBV2 and TRBJ2-7; D is undetermined. Germline V lookup: CDR1 SNHLY, CDR2 FYNNEI. Trimming removed 4 bases at V and 2 bases at J, with 12 bases between. CDR3 length equals 14 residues. This CDR3 is CASSGAPKTYEQYF. CDR3 nucleotides: TGTGCCAGCAGTGGGGCTCCGAAAACCTACGAGCAGTACTTC.

This clonotype was seen repeatedly, ten times or more. The gene calls are TRBV2 and TRBJ1-4; the D is unclear. Germline V CDR1 and CDR2: SNHLY, FYNNEI. CDR3 length: 15 amino acids. Trimming shortened V by 4 bases and J by 5 bases, and 14 bases separated the two germline ends. The CDR3 DNA reads TGTGCCAGCAGTGCAGCCGGGCCGATCAATGAAAAACTGTTTTTT. Translated, it gives CASSAAGPINEKLFF.